The 21 T cell receptor beta chains in this list originate from one sample, sequenced in a study of Ad26.COV2.S vaccination and SARS-CoV-2 variants. Documented treatment: approximately 18 received Ad26.COV2.S at low or high dose, single or two shots; about 5 received placebo; per-sample allocation not given. Sampling took place 63 days after the first vaccine or placebo injection. The method was immunoSEQ multiplex PCR; TCRdb's version includes in-frame clones alone and lacks a portion of them. The table includes about 320,000 clones, 86% detected once. This sample comprised peripheral blood, obtained in a trial of Ad26.COV2.S vaccine versus placebo. The receptors shown here come from a person aged 18-60 years who received the Ad26.COV2.S COVID-19 vaccine or a placebo.

The J gene is TRBJ1-2, the V gene TRBV7-9, with TRBD1 matching over 10 bases. This CDR3 has 15 residues. Germline V CDR1 and CDR2: SEHNR, FQNEAQ (reference sequence). V lost 1 base, J lost 3 bases, and 2 bases stayed unmatched. CDR3 in DNA: TGTGCCAGCAGCTTAGGGGACAGGGGTGACTATGGCTACACCTTC. Translated: CASSLGDRGDYGYTF.

This clone was seen a single time. The rearrangement uses TRBV5-5 and TRBJ2-1; D is unresolved. The V gene lost 3 bases and the J gene lost 5 bases, with 9 bases spanning the gap. Germline lookup yields CDR1 SGHKS and CDR2 YYEKEE (reference sequence). The CDR3 covers 13 residues. The CDR3 spells CASSSLVNNEQFF. The CDR3 nucleotides are TGTGCCAGCAGCTCGCTGGTAAACAATGAGCAGTTCTTC.

The gene calls are TRBV5-6 and TRBJ1-1, with TRBD1 matching over 10 bases. CDR1 and CDR2 from the germline V gene are SGHDT and YYEEEE. After removal of 4 bases from V and 4 bases from J, the junction contained 10 bases not matched to a gene. This CDR3 has 16 residues. The CDR3 spells CASSPRQGAGGTEAFF. The CDR3 nucleotides are TGTGCCAGCAGCCCACGACAGGGGGCGGGAGGCACTGAAGCTTTCTTT.

V and J are TRBV5-6 and TRBJ1-2; TRBD1 matches at 7 bases. The germline V gene encodes CDR1 SGHDT and CDR2 YYEEEE. This CDR3 spans 14 amino acids. V dropped 4 bases and J dropped 3; count of bases not matched to a gene: 6. The CDR3 DNA reads as TGTGCCAGCAGCGCGGGACAGAGTTACTATGGCTACACCTTC. Translation gives CASSAGQSYYGYTF.

Written as DNA, the CDR3 is TGTGCCAGCAGTCCGGACAGGCGAAATGTAGCTAATGAAAAACTGTTTTTT. Residues: CASSPDRRNVANEKLFF. V gene TRBV6-6 combines with J gene TRBJ1-4; TRBD1 agrees at 7 bases. The length of the CDR3 is 17 residues. The germline CDR1 and CDR2 sequences are MNHNY and SVGAGI (reference sequence). Losses at the gene ends were 5 bases for V and 3 bases for J; bases not matched to a gene: 12.

The CDR3 DNA reads as TGTGCCAGCAGCTCCTACAGGGGTAGCAATCAGCCCCAGCATTTT. This translates into CASSSYRGSNQPQHF. The chain is built from TRBV6-2 or TRBV6-3 and TRBJ1-5; 7 bases align to TRBD1. After removal of 6 bases from V and 0 bases from J, the junction contained 5 bases not matched to a gene. This CDR3 region has 15 residues. CDR1 is MNHEY, CDR2 SVGEGT, per germline.

V gene TRBV5-4 combines with J gene TRBJ2-2, with D possibly being TRBD1 (6 bases). Germline V gene sequence: CDR1 SGHNT, CDR2 YYREEE (reference sequence). The CDR3 consists of 14 residues. Trimming cost V 5 bases and J 6 bases, with 14 bases left between them. The CDR3 nucleotides are TGTGCCAGCAGTCTGTCGACAGGTCCCGGGGAGCTGTTTTTT. Its protein is CASSLSTGPGELFF.

The gene calls are TRBV18 and TRBJ2-3, with no clear D. Germline lookup yields CDR1 KGHSH and CDR2 LQKENI. The CDR3 spans 16 residues. The V and J ends lost 2 bases and 3 bases respectively, with 15 bases between them. The CDR3 DNA follows: TGTGCCAGCTCACCATCGCCCAGGATGTTTACAGATACGCAGTATTTT. Protein product: CASSPSPRMFTDTQYF.

Details on this clone: The sample contains more than one DNA sequence encoding this CDR3. The genes are TRBV6-5 and TRBJ1-1; 7 bases map to TRBD1. With V trimmed by 7 bases and J by 1 base, 3 bases remained unmatched. Germline V gene lookup returns CDR1 MNHEY and CDR2 SVGAGI. This CDR3 contains 13 residues. The CDR3 DNA reads TGTGCCAGCACCAGGGGGGCGAACACTGAAGCTTTCTTT. Its translation is CASTRGANTEAFF.

The chain has TRBV7-9 and TRBJ2-3, with 10 bases that match TRBD2. The CDR3 extends over 16 amino acids. The ends lost 0 bases at V and 7 bases at J; junction bases unmatched: 7. The germline V gene has CDR1 SEHNR and CDR2 FQNEAQ (reference sequence). CDR3 DNA: TGTGCCAGCAGCTTAGCTGCTAGCGGGGGAATGTATACGCAGTATTTT. Protein: CASSLAASGGMYTQYF.

The rearrangement joins TRBV4-1 to TRBJ1-1, with D possibly TRBD1 on 5 matching bases. CDR1 is MGHRA and CDR2 is YSYEKL in the germline V gene. The CDR3 extends over 14 amino acids. V lost 0 bases to trimming and J lost 6 bases, with 11 bases between them. The chain's CDR3 is CASSQELQGAEAFF. Written as DNA, the CDR3 is TGCGCCAGCAGCCAAGAGCTGCAGGGAGCTGAAGCTTTCTTT.

The V gene is TRBV5-4, the J gene TRBJ2-3; D may be TRBD2 (5 bases). V lost 4 bases and J 6 bases, leaving 18 bases between the germline ends. Germline CDR1 reads SGHNT; CDR2 reads YYREEE (reference sequence). CDR3 length: 15 residues. This chain's CDR3 is CASSLPGTRSDTQYF. As DNA, the CDR3 is TGTGCCAGCAGCCTGCCGGGAACTAGGTCCGATACGCAGTATTTT.

In DNA form, the CDR3 reads TGTGCCAGCAGTTGGGGAGCCTACAATGAGCAGTTCTTC. Translated, it gives CASSWGAYNEQFF. V is TRBV6-2 or TRBV6-3 and J is TRBJ2-1, with a weak D call TRBD2 (5 bases). Trimming took off 4 bases at V and 2 bases at J, with 6 bases between the two ends. Per the germline V gene, CDR1 is MNHEY and CDR2 is SVGEGT. CDR3 length: 13 amino acids.

The gene calls are TRBV3-1 (or the pseudogene TRBV3-2) and TRBJ1-6; D is ambiguous. CDR3 length equals 12 residues. Germline CDR1 reads LGHDT; CDR2 reads YNNKEL (reference sequence). Trimming stripped 4 bases from V and 14 bases from J, with 12 bases between. The CDR3 loop is CASSLYDSSLHF. The CDR3 bases are TGTGCCAGCAGCCTATACGATTCTTCCCTCCACTTT.

J is TRBJ2-5 and V is TRBV9; TRBD1 might be the D (6 bases). This CDR3 has 14 residues. Trimming removed 0 bases at V and 4 bases at J, with 10 bases between. Germline V gene data show CDR1 as SGDLS and CDR2 as YYNGEE. The CDR3: CASSVGVGGETQYF. The CDR3 DNA is TGTGCCAGCAGCGTAGGGGTAGGGGGAGAGACCCAGTACTTC.

The chain joins TRBV4-2 to TRBJ2-1; D is uncertain. The germline V gene has CDR1 LGHNA and CDR2 YNFKEQ. The CDR3 has 17 amino acids. The germline V and J ends were trimmed by 5 bases and 5 bases, with 22 bases remaining between them. The CDR3 protein is CASSSQTDPITDNEQFF. In DNA, the CDR3 is TGTGCCAGCAGCTCTCAAACGGACCCCATAACGGACAATGAGCAGTTCTTC.

The V gene is TRBV5-1, the J gene TRBJ1-3; 8 bases fit TRBD1. Losses at the gene ends were 8 bases for V and 4 bases for J; bases not matched to a gene: 5. The CDR3 is 13 amino acids. Germline values: CDR1 SGHRS, CDR2 YFSETQ. In nucleotides, the CDR3 is TGCGCCAGTTCGACAGGGGACGGAAACACCATATATTTT. Protein product: CASSTGDGNTIYF.

The chain is built from TRBV18 and TRBJ1-2; maybe TRBD1 (5 bases). The CDR3 spans 13 residues. V was clipped by 6 bases and J by 6 bases, with 14 bases between them. Germline V CDR1 and CDR2: KGHSH, LQKENI. The CDR3 region is CASSMGLDDGYTF. The CDR3 nucleotides are TGTGCCAGCTCGATGGGACTCGACGATGGCTACACCTTC.

This chain connects TRBV18 to TRBJ1-6; D unresolved. The V gene's germline CDR1 is KGHSH and CDR2 LQKENI. CDR3 length: 17 residues. The V end lost 3 bases, the J end lost 11 bases, and 23 bases lay between the germline ends. CDR3 loop: CASSPNTGLTLGAPLHF. CDR3 DNA: TGTGCCAGCTCACCCAACACCGGCCTCACGTTGGGTGCACCCCTCCACTTT.

The genes are TRBV19 and TRBJ1-2, with D perhaps TRBD1 (5 bases). The germline gives CDR1 LNHDA, CDR2 SQIVND (reference sequence). This CDR3 comprises 17 residues. Trimming removed 3 bases at V and 2 bases at J, with 19 bases between. CDR3: CASSIVAGTAVNYGYTF. DNA for the CDR3: TGTGCCAGTAGTATTGTTGCCGGGACCGCCGTAAACTATGGCTACACCTTC.

The table lists this clone with a few counts. The chain uses TRBV18 and TRBJ1-2; 7 nucleotides agree with TRBD1. Germline CDR1 reads KGHSH; CDR2 reads LQKENI. This CDR3 has 13 residues. J gave up 6 bases and V 3 bases, and 4 bases lay outside the gene matches. The chain's CDR3 is CASSPTGQDGYTF. The CDR3 DNA sequence: TGTGCCAGCTCACCGACTGGACAGGATGGCTACACCTTC.